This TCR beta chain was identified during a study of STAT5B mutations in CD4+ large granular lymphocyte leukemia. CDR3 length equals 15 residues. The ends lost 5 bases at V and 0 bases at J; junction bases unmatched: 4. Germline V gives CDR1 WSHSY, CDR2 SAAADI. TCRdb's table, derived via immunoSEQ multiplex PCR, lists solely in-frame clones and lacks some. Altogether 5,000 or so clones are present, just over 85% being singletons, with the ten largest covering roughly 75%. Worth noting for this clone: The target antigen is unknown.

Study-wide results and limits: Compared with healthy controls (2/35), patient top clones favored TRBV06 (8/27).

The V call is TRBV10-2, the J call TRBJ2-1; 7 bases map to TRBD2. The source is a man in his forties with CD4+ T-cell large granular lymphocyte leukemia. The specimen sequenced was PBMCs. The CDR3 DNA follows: TGCGCCAGCAGTCGAGCGGGACTCTCCTACAATGAGCAGTTCTTC. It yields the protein CASSRAGLSYNEQFF.